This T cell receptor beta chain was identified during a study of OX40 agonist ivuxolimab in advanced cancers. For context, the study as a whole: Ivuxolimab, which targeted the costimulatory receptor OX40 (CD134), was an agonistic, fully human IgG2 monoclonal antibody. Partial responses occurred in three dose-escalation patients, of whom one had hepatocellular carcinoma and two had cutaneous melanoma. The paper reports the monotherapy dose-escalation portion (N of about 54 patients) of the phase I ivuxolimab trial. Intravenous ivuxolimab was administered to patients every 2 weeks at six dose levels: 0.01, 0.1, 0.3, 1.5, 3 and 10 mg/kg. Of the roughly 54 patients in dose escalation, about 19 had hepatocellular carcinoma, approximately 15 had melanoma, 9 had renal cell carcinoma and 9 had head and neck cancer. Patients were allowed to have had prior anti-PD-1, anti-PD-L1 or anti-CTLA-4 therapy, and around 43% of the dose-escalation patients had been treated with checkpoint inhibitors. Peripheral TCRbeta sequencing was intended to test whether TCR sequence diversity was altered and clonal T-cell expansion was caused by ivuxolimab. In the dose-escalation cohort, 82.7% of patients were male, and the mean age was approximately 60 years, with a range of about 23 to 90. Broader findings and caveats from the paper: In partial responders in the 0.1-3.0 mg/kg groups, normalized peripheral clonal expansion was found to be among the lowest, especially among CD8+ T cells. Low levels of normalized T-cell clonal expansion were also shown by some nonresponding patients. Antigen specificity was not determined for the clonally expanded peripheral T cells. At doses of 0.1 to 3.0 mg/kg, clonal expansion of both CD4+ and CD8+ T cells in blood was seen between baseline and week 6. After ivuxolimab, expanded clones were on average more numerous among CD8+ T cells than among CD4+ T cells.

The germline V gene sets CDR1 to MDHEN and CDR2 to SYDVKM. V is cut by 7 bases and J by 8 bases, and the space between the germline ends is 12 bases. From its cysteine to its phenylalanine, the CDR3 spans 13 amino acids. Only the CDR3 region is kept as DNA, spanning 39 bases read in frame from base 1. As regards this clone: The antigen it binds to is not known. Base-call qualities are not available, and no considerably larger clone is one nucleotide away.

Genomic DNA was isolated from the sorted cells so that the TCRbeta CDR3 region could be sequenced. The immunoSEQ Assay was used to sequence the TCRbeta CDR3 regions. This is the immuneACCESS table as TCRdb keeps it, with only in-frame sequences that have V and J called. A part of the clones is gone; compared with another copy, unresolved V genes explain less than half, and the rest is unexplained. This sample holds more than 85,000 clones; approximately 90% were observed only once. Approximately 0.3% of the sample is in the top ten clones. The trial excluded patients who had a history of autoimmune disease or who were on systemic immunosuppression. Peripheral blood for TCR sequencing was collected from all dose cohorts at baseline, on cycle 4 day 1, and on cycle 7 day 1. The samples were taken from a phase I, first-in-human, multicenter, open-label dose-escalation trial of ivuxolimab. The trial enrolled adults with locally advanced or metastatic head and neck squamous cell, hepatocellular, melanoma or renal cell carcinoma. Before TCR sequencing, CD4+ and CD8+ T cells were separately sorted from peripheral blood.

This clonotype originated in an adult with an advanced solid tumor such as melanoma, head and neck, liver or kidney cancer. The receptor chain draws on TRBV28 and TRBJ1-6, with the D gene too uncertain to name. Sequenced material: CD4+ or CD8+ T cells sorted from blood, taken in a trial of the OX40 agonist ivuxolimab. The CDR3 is CASTSHRDSPLHF. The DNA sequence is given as TGTGCCAGCACCTCTCACCGAGATTCACCCCTCCACTTT. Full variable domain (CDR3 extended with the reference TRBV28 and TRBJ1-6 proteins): DVKVTQSSRYLVKRTGEKVFLECVQDMDHENMFWYRQDPGLGLRLIYFSYDVKMKEKGDIPEGYSVSREKKERFSLILESASTNQTSMYLCASTSHRDSPLHFGNGTRLTVT.